These T cell receptor beta chains were read from a single sample in a study of blood T cell repertoires in COVID-19. The assay was immunoSEQ multiplex PCR, and TCRdb's table has in-frame clones only and misses some. The sample gives roughly 200,000 clones, roughly 88% of which show up once; roughly 11% is in the top ten. The specimen was peripheral blood. Every receptor here comes from a human donor with active or convalescent COVID-19. The donor label of this sample is uncertain. CDR3s leave out the opening cysteine and the closing phenylalanine or tryptophan. Each record gives: V gene, J gene, CDR3 protein.

V: TRBV2
J: TRBJ1-6
CDR3: ASRKSPGQGVC

V: TRBV18
J: TRBJ2-2
CDR3: ASSHTTGTNTGELF

V: TRBV2
J: TRBJ2-1
CDR3: ASTSREGYNEQF

V: TRBV7-3
J: TRBJ1-1
CDR3: ASHRTGGQLTEAF

V: TRBV7-9
J: TRBJ2-3
CDR3: ASSSGTSGETDTQY

V: TRBV4-1
J: TRBJ2-7
CDR3: ASSQDSQGAAYEQY

V: TRBV12-3/TRBV12-4
J: TRBJ1-2
CDR3: ASSFRRSGYT

V: TRBV2
J: TRBJ2-3
CDR3: ASSEVGTGYRDTQY

V: TRBV2
J: TRBJ2-3
CDR3: ASTHQETDTQY

V: TRBV29-1
J: TRBJ2-1
CDR3: SVDRVGYNEQF

V: TRBV10-3
J: TRBJ2-1
CDR3: AIRKTESYNEQF

V: TRBV2
J: TRBJ2-2
CDR3: ASSGQGELF

V: TRBV18
J: TRBJ1-2
CDR3: ASSPDRVGGYT

V: TRBV5-4
J: TRBJ1-2
CDR3: ASSLDRDYGYT

V: TRBV30
J: TRBJ2-7
CDR3: AWSLIDRGEQY

V: TRBV11-3
J: TRBJ2-5
CDR3: ASSFAEYQETQY

V: TRBV28
J: TRBJ1-1
CDR3: ASRIGQDEAF

V: TRBV19
J: TRBJ2-2
CDR3: ASKFSRGRTGELF

V: TRBV6-5
J: TRBJ1-1
CDR3: ASSHHQGGSEAF

V: TRBV5-4
J: TRBJ2-3
CDR3: ASSLGGQGFSSTDTQY

V: TRBV7-2
J: TRBJ1-6
CDR3: ASSSPSGVSPLH

V: TRBV5-5
J: TRBJ2-1
CDR3: ASSLVPVIVAGGRYNEQF

V: TRBV11-2
J: TRBJ2-5
CDR3: ASSTGGGETQY

V: TRBV13
J: TRBJ1-3
CDR3: ASSPGQGGNTIY

V: TRBV7-2
J: TRBJ2-7
CDR3: ASSLETGSNEQY

V: TRBV6-6
J: TRBJ1-1
CDR3: ASSYEVGEAF

V: TRBV6-6
J: TRBJ1-2
CDR3: ASGTEYGYT

V: TRBV28
J: TRBJ1-5
CDR3: ASSSVHEGNQPQH

V: TRBV12-3/TRBV12-4
J: TRBJ2-7
CDR3: ASSISTLSEQY

V: TRBV21-1
J: TRBJ2-6
CDR3: ASSDRGLTGANVLT

V: TRBV3-1/TRBV3-2
J: TRBJ2-3
CDR3: ASSQRAAGRTDTQY

V: TRBV2
J: TRBJ2-6
CDR3: ARGQGSGANVLT

V: TRBV27
J: TRBJ2-3
CDR3: ASSLFTPHGLTDTQY

V: TRBV7-2
J: TRBJ2-3
CDR3: ASSIDRGRRTDTQY

V: TRBV28
J: TRBJ1-2
CDR3: ASSQTGVMVPYGYT

V: TRBV21-1
J: TRBJ2-5
CDR3: ATFYRGRRETQY

V: TRBV6-5
J: TRBJ2-2
CDR3: ASRGSGVAAGELF

V: TRBV7-3
J: TRBJ2-2
CDR3: ASSPDKNTGELF

V: TRBV5-1
J: TRBJ2-3
CDR3: ASSSQGQGGQGDTQY